Shown below are 30 T cell receptor beta chains from a single sample sequenced in a study of OX40 agonist ivuxolimab in advanced cancers. Sequencing used immunoSEQ multiplex PCR; TCRdb keeps in-frame clones, though not all of them. The repertoire consists of around 84,000 clones, with over 80% occurring once and the leading ten covering around 0.5%. The source was CD4+ or CD8+ T cells sorted from blood, collected in a trial of the OX40 agonist ivuxolimab. The receptor source for this set is an adult with an advanced solid tumor such as melanoma, head and neck, liver or kidney cancer.

The chain joins TRBV9 to TRBJ2-1; tentative D call: TRBD1 (5 bases). In germline, CDR1 is SGDLS, CDR2 YYNGEE. This CDR3 region has 13 residues. V lost 3 bases, J lost 6 bases, and 10 bases lay in between. This CDR3 is CASSEGRLNEQFF. Written as DNA, the CDR3 is TGTGCCAGCAGCGAGGGGCGCCTCAATGAGCAGTTCTTC.

CDR3 bases: TGTGCCTGGGGGACAGACTCTGGGGCCAACGTCCTGACTTTC. Its translation: CAWGTDSGANVLTF. The chain uses TRBV30 and TRBJ2-6, with 7 positions matching TRBD1. The CDR3 contains 14 residues. V lost 5 bases, J lost 0 bases, and 1 base stayed unmatched. Germline CDR1 reads GTSNPN; CDR2 reads SVGIG (reference sequence).

This clone was detected once. V is TRBV6-5 and J is TRBJ2-3; D is unclear. The CDR3 extends over 15 amino acids. V lost 0 bases and J 6 bases, leaving 13 bases between the germline ends. In germline, CDR1 is MNHEY, CDR2 SVGAGI. As DNA, the CDR3 is TGTGCCAGCAGTTACTCGACGAAAGCAGCCGATACGCAGTATTTT. Encoded protein: CASSYSTKAADTQYF.

The chain recombines TRBV18 with TRBJ1-1, with a tentative D call TRBD1 (5 bases). CDR1 and CDR2 (germline): KGHSH, LQKENI. V was trimmed by 3 bases and J by 3 bases, leaving 17 bases between them. The CDR3 covers 16 residues. In DNA form, the CDR3 reads TGTGCCAGCTCACCGGGCGGGGGAGGACCGGACACTGAAGCTTTCTTT. Translation: CASSPGGGGPDTEAFF.

V usage is TRBV5-1 and J usage is TRBJ2-7; D is unresolved. From germline, CDR1 is SGHRS and CDR2 YFSETQ. This CDR3 is 13 amino acids long. V was clipped by 0 bases and J by 5 bases, with 9 bases between them. CDR3 amino acids: CASSLGGGNEQYF. CDR3 coding DNA: TGCGCCAGCAGCTTGGGGGGTGGGAACGAGCAGTACTTC.

The count of this clone is one. The chain combines TRBV9 with TRBJ2-3; perhaps TRBD2 as D (6 bases). Per the germline V gene, CDR1 is SGDLS and CDR2 is YYNGEE. The CDR3 has 15 amino acids. V lost 2 bases and J 5 bases, leaving 15 bases between the germline ends. CDR3 in DNA: TGTGCCAGCAGCGTGGGGCGGACTACCAGAGATACGCAGTATTTT. It specifies CASSVGRTTRDTQYF.

This sequence joins TRBV7-3 and TRBJ2-1, with 10 bases identical to TRBD2. Looked up from germline, CDR1 is SGHTA and CDR2 is FQGTGA. V lost 0 bases and J lost 7; bases outside the gene matches: 3. The CDR3 spans 15 residues. This chain's CDR3 is CASSLTSGRMNEQFF. CDR3 coding DNA: TGTGCCAGCAGCTTAACTAGCGGGAGGATGAATGAGCAGTTCTTC.

This rearrangement joins TRBV2 to TRBJ1-2; 9 bases are a match to TRBD1. Germline V CDR1 and CDR2: SNHLY, FYNNEI. The CDR3 extends over 15 amino acids. The trim removed 4 bases at V and 8 bases at J, leaving 11 bases unmatched. CDR3 nucleotide sequence: TGTGCCAGCAGTGTATCCCGGGACAGGGCCGGGGGCTACACCTTC. Amino acids: CASSVSRDRAGGYTF.

This clone came up once. The chain is built from TRBV9 and TRBJ2-1; D ambiguous. V dropped 4 bases and J dropped 2 bases, with 16 bases sitting between them. The length of the CDR3 is 16 residues. Germline assignment: CDR1 SGDLS and CDR2 YYNGEE. The CDR3 here is CASSLSLLSPYNEQFF. The CDR3 coding sequence is TGTGCCAGCAGCCTCTCACTACTATCTCCCTACAATGAGCAGTTCTTC.

The chain uses TRBV4-2 and TRBJ2-7; 9 bases are a match to TRBD1. CDR3 length: 14 amino acids. Germline V gene lookup returns CDR1 LGHNA and CDR2 YNFKEQ. Germline trimming cut 2 bases from V and 3 bases from J; bases unmatched to any gene: 2. The CDR3 DNA reads as TGTGCCAGCAGCCAACGGACAGGGGACTACGAGCAGTACTTC. As protein: CASSQRTGDYEQYF.

The J gene is TRBJ2-1, the V gene TRBV19, with 9 bases that match TRBD1. Per the germline V gene, CDR1 is LNHDA and CDR2 is SQIVND (reference sequence). The CDR3 is 16 amino acids. The trim removed 4 bases at V and 3 bases at J, leaving 7 bases unmatched. CDR3 amino acids: CASSKIPGQGYNEQFF. CDR3 in DNA: TGTGCCAGTAGTAAGATACCGGGACAGGGCTACAATGAGCAGTTCTTC.

The chain recombines TRBV4-1 with TRBJ2-5, with unresolved D. Germline V CDR1 and CDR2: MGHRA, YSYEKL. The CDR3 spans 13 residues. Trimming cost V 0 bases and J 6 bases, with 8 bases left between them. The CDR3 spells CASSQDFVKTQYF. CDR3 sequence (DNA): TGCGCCAGCAGCCAAGATTTCGTAAAGACCCAGTACTTC.

This chain joins TRBV19 and TRBJ2-1; 12 nucleotides line up with TRBD2. Trimming at V came to 7 bases and at J to 6 bases, leaving 7 bases not matched to a gene. Germline CDR1 is LNHDA and CDR2 is SQIVND (reference sequence). The CDR3 runs to 15 residues. The CDR3 region has the DNA TGTGCCAGTACCCGACTAGCGGGAGAAACCAATGAGCAGTTCTTC. Its protein product is CASTRLAGETNEQFF.

The V gene is TRBV4-3, the J gene TRBJ2-5, with D possibly being TRBD1 (5 bases). V lost 1 base to trimming and J lost 5 bases, with 11 bases between them. The germline gives CDR1 LGHNA, CDR2 YSLEER. CDR3 size: 14 residues. CDR3 loop: CASSQAQGGETQYF. In DNA form, the CDR3 reads TGCGCCAGCAGCCAAGCCCAGGGTGGGGAGACCCAGTACTTC.

This chain links TRBV4-3 with TRBJ2-6, with unresolved D. Deletions cut 0 bases from V and 4 bases from J, with 10 bases between. CDR1 LGHNA and CDR2 YSLEER come from the germline V gene. CDR3 length: 16 residues. CDR3 sequence: CASSQEGPSGANVLTF. CDR3 bases: TGCGCCAGCAGCCAAGAAGGGCCGTCAGGGGCCAACGTCCTGACTTTC.

The genes are TRBV7-2 and TRBJ1-2; 7 bases are a match to TRBD1. CDR1 and CDR2 from the germline V gene are SGHTA and FQGNSA. The CDR3 runs to 15 residues. With 6 bases clipped from V and 3 bases from J, the junction kept 10 bases outside the gene matches. The CDR3: CASRLRGQRDYGYTF. Written as DNA, the CDR3 is TGTGCCAGCAGGTTAAGGGGGCAACGGGACTATGGCTACACCTTC.

The chain has TRBV18 and TRBJ1-2, with D maybe TRBD1 (5 bases). The CDR3 contains 14 residues. The V end lost 2 bases, the J end lost 3 bases, and 10 bases lay between the germline ends. Germline V lookup: CDR1 KGHSH, CDR2 LQKENI. The CDR3 loop reads CASSPSQGHYGYTF. The CDR3 DNA reads as TGTGCCAGCTCACCATCCCAGGGTCACTATGGCTACACCTTC. The variable domain in full, with the rest retrieved from reference TRBV18 and TRBJ1-2, is NAGVMQNPRHLVRRRGQEARLRCSPMKGHSHVYWYRQLPEEGLKFMVYLQKENIIDESGMPKERFSAEFPKEGPSILRIQQVVRGDSAAYFCASSPSQGHYGYTFGSGTRLTVV.

This chain uses TRBV7-2 with TRBJ1-2; tentative D call: TRBD1 (6 bases). The germline V and J ends were trimmed by 5 bases and 4 bases, with 17 bases remaining between them. The germline CDR1 and CDR2 sequences are SGHTA and FQGNSA. This CDR3 region has 15 residues. The CDR3 region has the DNA TGTGCCAGCAGCCCGGAAACAGGGTTTCCCTATGGCTACACCTTC. Residues: CASSPETGFPYGYTF.

The V and J genes are TRBV19 and TRBJ1-5; D uncertain. The germline V and J ends were trimmed by 7 bases and 3 bases, with 22 bases remaining between them. Germline V lookup: CDR1 LNHDA, CDR2 SQIVND (reference sequence). The CDR3 loop spans 17 amino acids. CDR3 sequence: CASTPGRTQNFNQPQHF. The CDR3 DNA is TGTGCCAGTACCCCCGGCCGTACACAAAACTTCAATCAGCCCCAGCATTTT.

V and J are TRBV7-9 and TRBJ2-1; D remains ambiguous. The V gene's germline CDR1 is SEHNR and CDR2 FQNEAQ (reference sequence). Between the trimmed V and J ends, which lost 7 bases and 0 bases, there was a span of 13 bases. The CDR3 totals 15 residues. The CDR3 DNA reads as TGTGCCAGCACCCCGTGGGCGGCCTCCTACAATGAGCAGTTCTTC. Its translation: CASTPWAASYNEQFF.

The chain couples TRBV19 to TRBJ1-2, with 7 bases identical to TRBD1. The junction had 14 bases not matched to a gene; V was cut back by 7 bases and J by 6 bases. The germline V gene encodes CDR1 LNHDA and CDR2 SQIVND (reference sequence). The CDR3 extends over 15 amino acids. In DNA, the CDR3 is TGTGCCAGTATACCCTCAGGACAGGTGGGGGATGGCTACACCTTC. Its protein is CASIPSGQVGDGYTF.

The chain links TRBV7-8 to TRBJ1-1; 7 nucleotides agree with TRBD1. Germline V CDR1 and CDR2: SGHVS, FQNEAQ. Losses at the gene ends were 5 bases for V and 2 bases for J; bases not matched to a gene: 5. There are 14 residues in the CDR3. CDR3: CASSHGTVNTEAFF. CDR3 nucleotides: TGTGCCAGCAGCCACGGGACAGTCAACACTGAAGCTTTCTTT.

This clone was recorded once. The rearrangement links TRBV5-1 to TRBJ2-7; TRBD2 matches at 12 bases. The J segment lost 5 bases and the V segment lost 4 bases, leaving 4 bases of the junction unmatched. CDR1 SGHRS and CDR2 YFSETQ come from the germline V gene. The CDR3 has 14 amino acids. CDR3 in DNA: TGCGCCAGCAGCACGACTAGCGGGAGTAACGAGCAGTACTTC. Protein product: CASSTTSGSNEQYF. Based on the CDR3 plus reference TRBV5-1 and TRBJ2-7, the full variable domain is KAGVTQTPRYLIKTRGQQVTLSCSPISGHRSVSWYQQTPGQGLQFLFEYFSETQRNKGNFPGRFSGRQFSNSRSEMNVSTLELGDSALYLCASSTTSGSNEQYFGPGTRLTVT.

The CDR3 DNA follows: TGTGCCACCACCCCGACGAGAACTGAAGCTTTCTTT. It specifies CATTPTRTEAFF. The V call is TRBV28, the J call TRBJ1-1; D is unclear. The CDR3 runs 12 residues. Germline V gene data show CDR1 as MDHEN and CDR2 as SYDVKM. Trimming cost V 10 bases and J 5 bases, with 14 bases left between them.

This chain uses TRBV29-1 with TRBJ1-2, with no clear D. This CDR3 has 11 residues. V dropped 6 bases and J dropped 0 bases, with 5 bases sitting between them. CDR1 is SQVTM, CDR2 ANQGSEA, per germline. The CDR3 bases are TGCAGCGTGAATGCTAACTATGGCTACACCTTC. This sequence encodes CSVNANYGYTF.

As regards this clone: The junction differs from germline at one of its ends, possibly a read error. The sample has other DNA sequences that encode this CDR3 too. V gene TRBV7-2 combines with J gene TRBJ2-7; 8 nucleotides agree with TRBD2. The CDR3 has 13 residues. The germline V gene encodes CDR1 SGHTA and CDR2 FQGNSA. CDR3 sequence reads: CASSLAGSYEQYF. The DNA of the CDR3 is TGTGCCAGCAGCCTAGCGGGCTCCTACGAGCAGTACTTC.

The chain joins TRBV29-1 to TRBJ1-2; TRBD1 matches 7 bases. The germline CDR1 and CDR2 sequences are SQVTM and ANQGSEA. The trim removed 4 bases at V and 4 bases at J, leaving 6 bases unmatched. The CDR3 length is 13 residues. CDR3 protein: CSVVLQGFYGYTF. The CDR3 DNA reads TGCAGCGTTGTCCTACAGGGGTTCTATGGCTACACCTTC.

The rearrangement links TRBV7-2 to TRBJ1-4; D unclear. With 5 bases removed from V and 5 bases from J, the gap between germline ends came to 15 bases. This CDR3 has 15 amino acids. Germline lookup yields CDR1 SGHTA and CDR2 FQGNSA. CDR3 loop: CASSPESGLNEKLFF. The CDR3 coding sequence is TGTGCCAGCAGCCCCGAGTCGGGCCTAAATGAAAAACTGTTTTTT.

Here the CDR3 reads CASSLGQGDMQPQHF. CDR3 sequence (DNA): TGTGCCAGCAGCTTGGGACAGGGGGATATGCAGCCCCAGCATTTT. V and J are TRBV7-2 and TRBJ1-5; 11 bases match TRBD1. The length of the CDR3 is 15 residues. The V segment lost 3 bases and the J segment 7 bases; nucleotides outside the gene matches: 5. In germline, CDR1 is SGHTA, CDR2 FQGNSA.

The V call is TRBV5-4, the J call TRBJ1-1; 8 bases line up with TRBD1. The CDR3 is made up of 14 amino acids. Unmatched junction bases numbered 7, after V lost 0 bases and J lost 9 bases. Germline-derived CDR1 and CDR2 are SGHNT and YYREEE (reference sequence). Here the CDR3 DNA reads TGTGCCAGCAGCTTGGGACAGGGGATCGAAAAAGCTTTCTTT. Its protein product is CASSLGQGIEKAFF.